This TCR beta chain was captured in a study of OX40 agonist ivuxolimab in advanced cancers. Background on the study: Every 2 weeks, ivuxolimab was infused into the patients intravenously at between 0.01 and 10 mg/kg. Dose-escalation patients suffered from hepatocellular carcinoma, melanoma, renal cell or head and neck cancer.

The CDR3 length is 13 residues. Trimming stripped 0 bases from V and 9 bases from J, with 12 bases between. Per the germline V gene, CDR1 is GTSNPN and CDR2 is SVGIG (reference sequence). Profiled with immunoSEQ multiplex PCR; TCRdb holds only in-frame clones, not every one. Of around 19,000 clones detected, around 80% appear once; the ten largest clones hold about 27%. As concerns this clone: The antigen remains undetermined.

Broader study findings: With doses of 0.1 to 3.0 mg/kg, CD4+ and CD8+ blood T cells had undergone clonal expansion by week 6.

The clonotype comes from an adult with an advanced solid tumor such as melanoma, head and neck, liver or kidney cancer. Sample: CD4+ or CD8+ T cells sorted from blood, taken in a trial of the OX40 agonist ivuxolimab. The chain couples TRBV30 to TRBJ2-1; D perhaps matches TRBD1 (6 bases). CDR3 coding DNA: TGTGCCTGGAGTGTGAATAGGGGGAGTGAGCAGTTCTTC. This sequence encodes CAWSVNRGSEQFF.